This TCR beta chain was sequenced during a study of cytomegalovirus exposure and HLA in healthy donors. General observations from the study: Cytomegalovirus-associated status was assigned to 164 TCR beta chains.

Per the germline V gene, CDR1 is MGHRA and CDR2 is YSYEKL. Trimming pared 1 base from V and 3 bases from J, leaving 4 bases between. CDR3 length equals 12 residues. Worth noting for this clone: What it binds is not known.

It was with 60 Vbeta and 13 Jbeta primers that the PCR ran. This table comes from immunoSEQ multiplex PCR, and its TCRdb copy is limited to in-frame clones, with some not included. Of 120,000 to 150,000 clones in the sample, over 60% were seen once. This receptor was obtained from a woman in her twenties or thirties in good health and CMV-seronegative. The chain carries TRBV4-1 and TRBJ2-7, with D unresolved. The sequenced sample consisted of PBMCs. The CDR3 sequence is CASSQGGYEQYF. The CDR3 DNA reads TGCGCCAGCAGCCAAGGCGGCTACGAGCAGTACTTC.